This TCR beta chain originates from a study of regulatory T cells in long-lasting Graves disease. Study results and caveats: Persistent disease preferred TRBV28, TRBJ1-2 and TRBJ2-5.

The V end lost 3 bases, the J end lost 0 bases, and 11 bases lay between the germline ends. Germline CDR1 is MDHEN and CDR2 is SYDVKM. The CDR3 sequence is 15 residues long. Noted time point: persistent/refractory GD, antithyroid drugs over 5 years with positive TRAb. PBMC-extracted RNA yielded the TCR library. All patients originated from an endocrinology department located in Xi'an, China. Investigators prepared the TCR beta libraries by applying iRepertoire HTBI primers and Arm-PCR of CDR3 regions. Per the authors' pipeline: The samples included approximately 60 TRBV and 15 or so TRBJ segments. From the multiplex PCR reads, TCRdb called clonotypes with MiXCR, one entry per CDR3 protein. The V and J calls and clone size come from TCRdb's table, not from the authors' own analysis. The sample has fewer than 600,000 distinct CDR3 sequences, 20% to 25% seen once; the top ten hold over 10%. This clonotype was counted at least ten times. Its antigen remains unidentified.

This chain links TRBV28 with TRBJ1-1; unclear D gene. The sample in question was peripheral blood mononuclear cells (PBMCs), obtained when the disease was refractory, from a patient treated with antithyroid drugs. The TCR sequence derives from a female donor with Graves disease. The CDR3 protein is CASSLRSGVNTEAFF. The DNA for the CDR3 is TGTGCCAGCAGTTTGAGATCTGGGGTGAACACTGAAGCTTTCTTT.